The 8 T cell receptor beta chains listed next were all sequenced from one sample in a study of T cell repertoires in aging, cancer and after chemotherapy. A mixed TRB-A/B primer pool amplified rearranged TRB by multiplex touch-down PCR. TCRdb redid the calling of the multiplex PCR reads with MiXCR, one entry per CDR3 protein. The table shows fewer than 9,000 distinct CDR3 sequences, with roughly 32% occurring only once. The template was genomic DNA from peripheral blood, not RNA. Source material: blood. These receptors originate from a human donor in good health.

This clonotype occurred a few times. The chain is built from TRBV7-3 and TRBJ2-3; tentative D call: TRBD2 (6 bases). Germline V gene data show CDR1 as SGHTA and CDR2 as FQGTGA. V lost 5 bases to trimming and J lost 5 bases, with 14 bases between them. CDR3 length: 14 residues. The CDR3 nucleotides are TGTGCCAGCAGCCGAGGGACTGCTGAAGATACGCAGTATTTT. Protein: CASSRGTAEDTQYF.

This clonotype is labeled medium-sized. The V gene is TRBV6-5, the J gene TRBJ1-2, with D possibly matching TRBD1 (5 bases). This CDR3 has 15 amino acids. Germline assignment: CDR1 MNHEY and CDR2 SVGAGI. The V gene lost 6 bases and the J gene lost 0 bases, with 14 bases spanning the gap. The CDR3 DNA follows: TGTGCCAGCAGACCAACGCGACAGTCTAACTATGGCTACACCTTC. Protein product: CASRPTRQSNYGYTF.

This clonotype was recorded a few times. In DNA form, the CDR3 reads TGTGCCAGCAGTAATCAACAGACCTCTGAAAAACTGTTTTTT. Its translation: CASSNQQTSEKLFF. V gene TRBV12-3 or TRBV12-4 combines with J gene TRBJ1-4; no firm D call. V dropped 5 bases and J dropped 7 bases, with 14 bases sitting between them. This CDR3 is 14 amino acids long.

The sample holds a few counts of this clonotype. The CDR3 bases are TGTGCCAGCAGTTACGAGAGGGGGAGGACCTACAATGAGCAGTTCTTC. Translation gives CASSYERGRTYNEQFF. This chain joins TRBV6-2 or TRBV6-3 and TRBJ2-1; possibly TRBD1 or TRBD2 for D (6 bases each). This CDR3 contains 16 residues. Trimming shortened V by 2 bases and J by 2 bases, and 13 bases separated the two germline ends. Per germline, CDR1 MNHEY and CDR2 SVGEGT.

By share of the sample, this clonotype is medium-sized (0.01 to 0.1%). The chain joins TRBV7-2 to TRBJ2-1, with TRBD1 as a possible D gene (6 bases). Trimming left V 2 bases short and J 6 bases short, with 8 bases between. Germline V gene lookup returns CDR1 SGHTA and CDR2 FQGNSA. The CDR3 totals 13 residues. The CDR3: CASSLNRVNEQFF. The CDR3 bases are TGTGCCAGCAGCTTAAACAGGGTCAATGAGCAGTTCTTC. Full variable domain (rest looked up from reference TRBV7-2 and TRBJ2-1): GAGVSQSPSNKVTEKGKDVELRCDPISGHTALYWYRQSLGQGLEFLIYFQGNSAPDKSGLPSDRFSAERTGGSVSTLTIQRTQQEDSAVYLCASSLNRVNEQFFGPGTRLTVL.

This clonotype was detected a few times. This chain links TRBV6-5 with TRBJ2-3; TRBD1 matches at 9 bases. CDR3 length equals 13 residues. Germline V gives CDR1 MNHEY, CDR2 SVGAGI. Trimming cost V 5 bases and J 6 bases; bases outside gene matches: 3. CDR3 sequence reads: CASSDRGIDTQYF. The CDR3 DNA reads TGTGCCAGCAGTGACAGGGGGATTGATACGCAGTATTTT.

The chain carries TRBV6-5 and TRBJ2-1; 11 bases line up with TRBD2. Unmatched junction bases numbered 7, after V lost 2 bases and J lost 7 bases. Germline loops: CDR1 MNHEY, CDR2 SVGAGI. The CDR3 consists of 16 residues. CDR3 in amino acids: CASSYPPSGRLNEQFF. The CDR3 nucleotides are TGTGCCAGCAGTTACCCCCCTAGCGGGAGGTTGAATGAGCAGTTCTTC.

The V gene is TRBV10-3, the J gene TRBJ2-3; D could derive from TRBD1 or TRBD2 (5 bases each). The V end was cut by 2 bases, the J end by 6 bases, with 9 bases between. Germline V CDR1 and CDR2: ENHRY, SYGVKD. The CDR3 runs to 13 residues. CDR3 in DNA: TGTGCCATCAGTGAGGGGACGGAGGATACGCAGTATTTT. Protein product: CAISEGTEDTQYF.